Shown below are 17 T cell receptor beta chains from a single sample sequenced in a study of T cell clonotyping in hematopoietic cell transplantation. Sequencing used immunoSEQ multiplex PCR; TCRdb keeps in-frame clones, though not all of them. This repertoire shows 25,000 to 35,000 clones, less than 75% found once; its top ten account for approximately 6.2%. Described time point: recipient sample about 28 days before transplant, after cytoreduction. The source material was peripheral blood mononuclear cells, sampled before stem cell transplant. These receptors came from a man over 45 with myelodysplastic syndrome. Some clones in this sample may be carry-over from other donors' samples.

Points on this clone: Mismatch with germline at one junction end may stem from a read error. V is TRBV30 and J is TRBJ2-2; 7 nucleotides align to TRBD1. The length of the CDR3 is 14 residues. From germline, CDR1 is GTSNPN and CDR2 SVGIG (reference sequence). This chain's CDR3 is CAWRWDSHTGELFF. DNA of the CDR3: TGTGCCTGGAGATGGGACAGCCACACTGGGGAGCTGTTTTTT.

The chain employs TRBV9 and TRBJ2-1; 7 bases fit TRBD2. CDR3 length: 13 residues. The trim removed 3 bases at V and 10 bases at J, leaving 7 bases unmatched. Germline lookup yields CDR1 SGDLS and CDR2 YYNGEE. The CDR3 here is CASSGISGLEQFF. In nucleotides, the CDR3 is TGTGCCAGCAGCGGAATCTCGGGACTAGAGCAGTTCTTC.

The chain combines TRBV2 with TRBJ2-2; 7 positions match TRBD1. V shed 4 bases, J shed 1 base, and the junction held 3 bases outside the gene matches. The CDR3 is 15 amino acids. Germline V gene lookup returns CDR1 SNHLY and CDR2 FYNNEI. CDR3 loop: CASSVRTGNTGELFF. CDR3 nucleotides: TGTGCCAGCAGTGTAAGGACAGGGAACACCGGGGAGCTGTTTTTT.

This clone was counted once. V and J are TRBV19 and TRBJ1-1; D ambiguous. Germline V gene lookup returns CDR1 LNHDA and CDR2 SQIVND (reference sequence). The length of the CDR3 is 13 residues. With 8 bases removed from V and 1 base from J, the gap between germline ends came to 11 bases. The CDR3 DNA sequence: TGTGCCAGTCTAAATCCGAAGAACACTGAAGCTTTCTTT. This codes for CASLNPKNTEAFF.

V and J are TRBV28 and TRBJ1-5, with D unclear. The germline CDR1 and CDR2 sequences are MDHEN and SYDVKM. V was cut by 4 bases and J by 3 bases, with 10 bases left in between. This CDR3 contains 14 residues. The CDR3 region has the DNA TGTGCCAGCAGTTCGATTAGGCTCAATCAGCCCCAGCATTTT. Its protein product is CASSSIRLNQPQHF. The full variable domain, its missing parts supplied by reference TRBV28 and TRBJ1-5, is DVKVTQSSRYLVKRTGEKVFLECVQDMDHENMFWYRQDPGLGLRLIYFSYDVKMKEKGDIPEGYSVSREKKERFSLILESASTNQTSMYLCASSSIRLNQPQHFGDGTRLSIL.

The chain uses TRBV6-5 and TRBJ2-7; 8 bases fit TRBD2. From germline, CDR1 is MNHEY and CDR2 SVGAGI. The CDR3 is 14 amino acids. V lost 5 bases and J lost 7; bases outside the gene matches: 10. CDR3 sequence: CASSPPGGALEQYF. The DNA for the CDR3 is TGTGCCAGCAGTCCCCCCGGGGGGGCGCTTGAGCAGTACTTC.

The chain is built from TRBV7-2 and TRBJ1-6; D possibly corresponds to TRBD1 (6 bases). The length of the CDR3 is 16 residues. CDR1 and CDR2 from the germline V gene are SGHTA and FQGNSA. V shed 1 base and J shed 4 bases, with 11 bases lying between them. CDR3 residues: CASSLGQARYNSPLHF. In DNA, the CDR3 is TGTGCCAGCAGCTTAGGACAGGCGAGGTATAATTCACCCCTCCACTTT.

The chain recombines TRBV30 with TRBJ1-2; D is unclear. Germline CDR1 is GTSNPN and CDR2 is SVGIG (reference sequence). V lost 3 bases and J 5 bases, leaving 7 bases between the germline ends. The CDR3 is 11 residues long. CDR3 residues: CAWSRRYGYTF. For the CDR3, the DNA is TGTGCCTGGAGCAGAAGGTATGGCTACACCTTC. The full variable domain, rest sourced from reference TRBV30 and TRBJ1-2, is SQTIHQWPATLVQPVGSPLSLECTVEGTSNPNLYWYRQAAGRGLQLLFYSVGIGQISSEVPQNLSASRPQDRQFILSSKKLLLSDSGFYLCAWSRRYGYTFGSGTRLTVV.

The genes are TRBV6-6 and TRBJ2-3; 8 positions match TRBD2. The CDR3 consists of 15 residues. The germline gives CDR1 MNHNY, CDR2 SVGAGI (reference sequence). Trimming took 9 bases from V and 1 from J; bases not matched to a gene: 9. Here the CDR3 DNA reads TGTGCCAGTTACCAAACTAGCGGAGGCACAGATACGCAGTATTTT. It is translated as CASYQTSGGTDTQYF.

The V call is TRBV20-1, the J call TRBJ1-2; unclear D gene. V was pared by 7 bases and J by 8 bases, with 11 bases between. Germline CDR1 and CDR2: DFQATT and SNEGSKA (reference sequence). The CDR3 loop spans 10 amino acids. CDR3 sequence (DNA): TGCAGTGGATCTCGTAGCGGCTACACCTTC. It codes for CSGSRSGYTF.

The chain employs TRBV9 and TRBJ1-6; D is possibly TRBD1 (5 bases). The CDR3 runs to 14 residues. CDR1 and CDR2 (germline): SGDLS, YYNGEE. V was clipped by 2 bases and J by 7 bases, with 10 bases between them. CDR3 amino acids: CASSVGAENSPLHF. CDR3 nucleotides: TGTGCCAGCAGCGTTGGGGCGGAAAATTCACCCCTCCACTTT.

The V gene is TRBV6-5, the J gene TRBJ2-7; D is uncertain. CDR1 and CDR2 (germline): MNHEY, SVGAGI. Trimming stripped 6 bases from V and 0 bases from J, with 9 bases between. The CDR3 sequence is 13 residues long. The CDR3 DNA is TGTGCCAGCAGGTCTTTTGGCTCCTACGAGCAGTACTTC. This translates into CASRSFGSYEQYF.

The rearrangement joins TRBV4-3 to TRBJ1-5, with a possible D match to TRBD1 (6 bases). This CDR3 is built from 15 residues. With 2 bases removed from V and 5 bases from J, the gap between germline ends came to 13 bases. Per germline, CDR1 LGHNA and CDR2 YSLEER. The CDR3 loop is CASSQWGAADQPQHF. DNA for the CDR3: TGCGCCAGCAGCCAATGGGGGGCGGCCGATCAGCCCCAGCATTTT.

This clone has only one observation. The junction does not match germline at one end; this may be a read error. This chain joins TRBV30 and TRBJ2-7; D is ambiguous. Germline assignment: CDR1 GTSNPN and CDR2 SVGIG (reference sequence). This CDR3 comprises 12 residues. The CDR3 bases are TGTGCCTGGAGTTTTTCATTAGGCGAGCAGTGCTTC. Translating gives CAWSFSLGEQCF.

The chain uses TRBV30 and TRBJ1-1, with 7 bases matching TRBD1. This CDR3 spans 13 amino acids. The J segment lost 1 base and the V segment lost 1 base, leaving 0 bases of the junction unmatched. CDR1 GTSNPN and CDR2 SVGIG come from the germline V gene (reference sequence). DNA for the CDR3: TGTGCCTGGAGTGGGGACAGGAACACTGAAGCTTTCTTT. Its translation: CAWSGDRNTEAFF.

The chain links TRBV30 to TRBJ1-4; 7 nucleotides line up with TRBD1. The CDR3 runs 14 residues. Trimming cost V 3 bases and J 8 bases; bases outside gene matches: 9. CDR1 and CDR2 (germline): GTSNPN, SVGIG (reference sequence). The CDR3 spells CAWSYGTAEEKLFF. CDR3 nucleotides: TGTGCCTGGAGCTATGGGACAGCTGAGGAAAAACTGTTTTTT.

The V gene is TRBV6-5, the J gene TRBJ2-2; 9 bases align to TRBD2. V was clipped by 4 bases and J by 6 bases; unmatched bases: 6. CDR3 length: 15 residues. Looked up from germline, CDR1 is MNHEY and CDR2 is SVGAGI. CDR3 in amino acids: CASSSGGRAPGELFF. CDR3 DNA: TGTGCCAGCAGTTCAGGCGGGAGGGCCCCCGGGGAGCTGTTTTTT.